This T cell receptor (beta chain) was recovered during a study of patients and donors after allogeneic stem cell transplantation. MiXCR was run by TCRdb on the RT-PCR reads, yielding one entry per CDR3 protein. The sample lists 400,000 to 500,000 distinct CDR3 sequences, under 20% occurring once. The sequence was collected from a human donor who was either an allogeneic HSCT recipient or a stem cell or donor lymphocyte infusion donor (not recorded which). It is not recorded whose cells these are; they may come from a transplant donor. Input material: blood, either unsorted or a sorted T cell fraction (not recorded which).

The CDR3 nucleotides read TGCAGTGCTTCTCCCGGACAGCATTCACCCCTCCACTTT. Amino acid sequence: CSASPGQHSPLHF. The chain employs TRBV20-1 and TRBJ1-6, with D perhaps TRBD1 (6 bases). The germline CDR1 and CDR2 sequences are DFQATT and SNEGSKA (reference sequence). Deletions cut 5 bases from V and 8 bases from J, with 13 bases between. CDR3 size: 13 residues.